The rows below give T cell receptor beta chains drawn from one sample of a study of neurological immune-mediated disorders. A single record per CDR3 protein comes from TCRdb applying MiXCR to the 5' RACE reads. The table includes 69,000 or so distinct CDR3 sequences, 4.5% to 5.5% detected once. Sequenced: PBMCs. The receptors come from a woman between 70 and 85 years old with multiple sclerosis. CDR3s include the opening cysteine and the closing phenylalanine or tryptophan. The order of the fields is D gene, V gene, clone size, CDR3 length, J gene, CDR3 DNA, CDR3 protein. D genes are given only for firm matches. Clone sizes are shown as how often the clone was seen (once, few, many) or a class if it is expanded.

>TRBD1|TRBV4-3|many|15|TRBJ2-7
TGCGCCAGCAGTCAACTGACAGGGCTCTCCTACGAGCAGTACTTC
CASSQLTGLSYEQYF
>TRBD1|TRBV5-1|many|18|TRBJ1-3
TGCGCCAGCAGCTTCGTCGGGACAGGGGCTGGCTATGGAAACACCATATATTTT
CASSFVGTGAGYGNTIYF
>NA|TRBV15|many|15|TRBJ2-7
TGTGCCACCAGCAGAGTGGTCTCCGGGAGTTACGAGCAGTACTTC
CATSRVVSGSYEQYF
>NA|TRBV20-1|many|15|TRBJ2-3
TGCAGTGCTAGAGATAGGCGACCTAGCACAGATACGCAGTATTTT
CSARDRRPSTDTQYF
>TRBD2|TRBV10-1|many|17|TRBJ2-3
TGCGCCAGCAGTGAGTCGCTAGCGGGAGGGTACACAGATACGCAGTATTTT
CASSESLAGGYTDTQYF
>NA|TRBV15|many|14|TRBJ2-7
TGTGCCACCAAGGAGAGCAGGGACGGCTACGAGCAGTACTTC
CATKESRDGYEQYF
>NA|TRBV12-3/TRBV12-4|many|13|TRBJ2-5
TGTGCCAGCAGTTTAGCAGGGACGGAGACCCAGTACTTC
CASSLAGTETQYF
>TRBD2|TRBV6-5|many|18|TRBJ2-3
TGTGCCAGCAGTTACTCGACGACTAGCGGGAGCTGGACAGATACGCAGTATTTT
CASSYSTTSGSWTDTQYF
>NA|TRBV12-3/TRBV12-4|many|14|TRBJ1-4
TGTGCCAGCAGTCTGGAGGGGGGAGGTGAAAAACTGTTTTTT
CASSLEGGGEKLFF
>TRBD1|TRBV20-1|many|15|TRBJ1-5
TGCAGTGCCCTCCCGTCGGGACAGGTTCATCAGCCCCAGCATTTT
CSALPSGQVHQPQHF
>NA|TRBV2|many|13|TRBJ2-5
TGTGCCAGCAGTCCCAGGCGTGAAGAGACCCAGTACTTC
CASSPRREETQYF
>NA|TRBV12-3/TRBV12-4|many|14|TRBJ2-7
TGTGCCAGCAGTCGAGGACTATTAGCCTACGAGCAGTACTTC
CASSRGLLAYEQYF
>NA|TRBV29-1|many|14|TRBJ2-5
TGCAGCGGCCGCAAGGGTGGATCTCAAGAGACCCAGTACTTC
CSGRKGGSQETQYF
>NA|TRBV6-5|many|11|TRBJ1-3
TGTGCCAGCAGTTTTGGAAACACCATATATTTT
CASSFGNTIYF